The clone carrying this T cell receptor beta chain was observed many times. The cDNA was synthesized by means of template-switch 5'RACE, which was carried out with 10-nucleotide random UMIs. Each CDR3 protein is one row after TCRdb ran MiXCR on the 5' RACE reads. The sample has some 41,000 distinct CDR3 sequences, roughly 15% seen once; the top ten hold approximately 4%. V was pared by 5 bases and J by 8 bases, with 19 bases between. The CDR3 is 15 residues long. Germline V lookup: CDR1 MNHNY, CDR2 SVGAGI (reference sequence). This entry is derived from a study of neurological immune-mediated disorders.

Sequenced material: CD4+ T cells from blood. The V gene is TRBV6-6, the J gene TRBJ1-5, with a possible D match to TRBD1 (6 bases). This clonotype was obtained from a woman aged 60-75 years with HTLV-1-associated myelopathy (HAM/TSP). The CDR3 protein is CASSRRGQRGEPQHF. As DNA, the CDR3 is TGTGCCAGCAGTCGTCGAGGACAGCGGGGAGAGCCCCAGCATTTT.